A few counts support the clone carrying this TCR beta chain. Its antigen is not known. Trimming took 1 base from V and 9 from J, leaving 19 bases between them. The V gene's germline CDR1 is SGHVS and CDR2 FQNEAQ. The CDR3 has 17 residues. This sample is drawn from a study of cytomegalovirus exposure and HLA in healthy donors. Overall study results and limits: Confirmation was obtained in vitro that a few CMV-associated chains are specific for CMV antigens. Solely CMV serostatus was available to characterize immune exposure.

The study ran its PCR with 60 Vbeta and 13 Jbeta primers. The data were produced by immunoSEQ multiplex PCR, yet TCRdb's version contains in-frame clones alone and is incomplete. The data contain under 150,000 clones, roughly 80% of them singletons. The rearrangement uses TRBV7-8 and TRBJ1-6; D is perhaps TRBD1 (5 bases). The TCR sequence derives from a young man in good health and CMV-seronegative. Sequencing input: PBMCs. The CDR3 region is CASSLVLSDTTFSPLHF. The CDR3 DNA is TGTGCCAGCAGCTTAGTTCTGTCGGACACTACTTTTTCACCCCTCCACTTT. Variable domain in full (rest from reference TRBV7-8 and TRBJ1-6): GAGVSQSPRYKVAKRGQDVALRCDPISGHVSLFWYQQALGQGPEFLTYFQNEAQLDKSGLPSDRFFAERPEGSVSTLKIQRTQQEDSAVYLCASSLVLSDTTFSPLHFGNGTRLTVT.